The sequence of this T cell receptor beta chain was determined in a study of blood T cell repertoires in COVID-19. Across the whole study: T cells, B-cell-depleted T cells, or PBMCs supplied cDNA or gDNA.

This CDR3 comprises 14 residues. Trimming stripped 2 bases from V and 1 base from J, with 6 bases between. Germline CDR1 SGHRS, CDR2 YFSETQ. Data came from immunoSEQ multiplex PCR; TCRdb stores just in-frame clones and leaves some out. The repertoire holds roughly 130,000 clones, with about nine tenths as singletons. The chain carries TRBV5-1 and TRBJ2-2; D uncertain. The sequenced sample consisted of peripheral blood. This TCR derives from a human donor with COVID-19, enrolled during active disease. The donor label of this sample is uncertain. The CDR3 spells CASSLLRNTGELFF. CDR3 sequence (DNA): TGCGCCAGCAGCTTATTGAGGAACACCGGGGAGCTGTTTTTT.